The source of this T cell receptor beta chain is a study of blood T cells in healthy people across ages. A second roughly 6 to 11 cycle PCR used barcoded and J-beta primers. Via MiXCR, TCRdb re-called the 5' RACE reads, giving one row per CDR3 protein. The top ten clones hold around 0.75% of a sample with 1 million or so distinct CDR3 sequences, about 25% of them seen once. Trimming left V 4 bases short and J 3 bases short, with 13 bases between. The CDR3 consists of 14 residues. The germline CDR1 and CDR2 sequences are MNHNS and SASEGT. The data were also submitted as part of a second study, on T cells of mothers and their children.

The sample taken for sequencing was blood. The sequence derives from a girl between 2 and 10 years old in good health. This chain connects TRBV6-1 to TRBJ2-7; D possibly corresponds to TRBD1 (5 bases). CDR3 loop: CASSATTEFYEQYF. The CDR3 DNA sequence: TGTGCCAGCAGTGCCACGACAGAGTTCTACGAGCAGTACTTC.